The clone carrying this T cell receptor (beta chain) was recorded once. TCRdb's copy holds only in-frame clones and misses some; the assay was immunoSEQ multiplex PCR. The sample lists around 80,000 clones, about 90% seen once, with 4.5% to 7% in the top ten. Germline CDR1 is LGHNA and CDR2 is YNFKEQ. The CDR3 covers 15 residues. Trimming took 3 bases from V and 6 from J, leaving 17 bases between them. This sample stems from a study of control samples from healthy donors and cancer patients. The source is a man in his fifties in good health. This chain joins TRBV4-2 and TRBJ2-5; D is perhaps TRBD1 or TRBD2 (6 bases each). Sequencing used blood. CDR3 loop: CASSQEGKGGQTQYF. CDR3 coding DNA: TGTGCCAGCAGCCAGGAAGGGAAGGGGGGTCAGACCCAGTACTTC.